These 17 T cell receptor beta chains originate from one sample sequenced in a study of blood T cell repertoires in COVID-19. The table came from immunoSEQ multiplex PCR; TCRdb's copy has only in-frame clones and leaves some out. Of 100,000 to 150,000 clones listed, around four fifths are singletons. The specimen sequenced was peripheral blood. These receptors were obtained from a man aged 80 or over with COVID-19, enrolled during active disease.

CDR3 sequence: CASSQGENTGELFF. For the CDR3, the DNA is TGCGCCAGCAGCCAAGGCGAAAACACCGGGGAGCTGTTTTTT. J is TRBJ2-2 and V is TRBV4-1, with no clear D. Trimming stripped 1 base from V and 2 bases from J, with 5 bases between. The CDR3 spans 14 residues. The germline V gene encodes CDR1 MGHRA and CDR2 YSYEKL.

The chain uses TRBV28 and TRBJ1-1; 8 nucleotides line up with TRBD1. Germline CDR1 is MDHEN and CDR2 is SYDVKM. After removal of 6 bases from V and 4 bases from J, the junction contained 10 bases not matched to a gene. The CDR3 is 15 amino acids. The DNA of the CDR3 is TGTGCCAGCAGGGACGCCGGACAGGGAGTCACTGAAGCTTTCTTT. Translated, it gives CASRDAGQGVTEAFF.

V is TRBV3-1 (or the pseudogene TRBV3-2) and J is TRBJ1-2; 9 positions match TRBD1. V dropped 4 bases and J dropped 4; count of bases not matched to a gene: 10. CDR3 length equals 16 residues. Per the germline V gene, CDR1 is LGHDT and CDR2 is YNNKEL (reference sequence). The DNA for the CDR3 is TGTGCCAGCAGCCCCGGACAGGGGTGGTCGGGCTATGGCTACACCTTC. Encoded protein: CASSPGQGWSGYGYTF.

The CDR3 sequence is CAISEVSSGAYEQYF. CDR3 bases: TGTGCCATCAGTGAGGTTTCTAGCGGGGCGTACGAGCAGTACTTC. The chain uses TRBV10-3 and TRBJ2-7; the match to TRBD2 covers 9 bases. Germline-derived CDR1 and CDR2 are ENHRY and SYGVKD. Trimming at V came to 2 bases and at J to 4 bases, leaving 6 bases not matched to a gene. This CDR3 is 15 amino acids long.

V usage is TRBV4-1 and J usage is TRBJ2-2, with a tentative D call TRBD2 (6 bases). The ends were cut back, 1 base at V and 3 bases at J, with 12 bases in the middle. The length of the CDR3 is 16 residues. Germline CDR1 and CDR2: MGHRA and YSYEKL. The chain's CDR3 is CASSQVEGEYTGELFF. DNA for the CDR3: TGCGCCAGCAGCCAAGTGGAGGGAGAGTACACCGGGGAGCTGTTTTTT.

The V and J genes are TRBV28 and TRBJ1-4, with 9 bases that match TRBD1. Per germline, CDR1 MDHEN and CDR2 SYDVKM. The length of the CDR3 is 17 residues. V lost 6 bases to trimming and J lost 5 bases; unmatched junction nucleotides: 13. The CDR3 here is CASRYETGTGSNEKLFF. The CDR3 nucleotides read TGTGCCAGCAGGTACGAAACCGGGACAGGGTCCAATGAAAAACTGTTTTTT.

The chain has TRBV9 and TRBJ1-2, with TRBD1 as a possible D gene (6 bases). The V and J ends lost 4 bases and 3 bases respectively, with 7 bases between them. This CDR3 is 12 amino acids long. Germline CDR1 is SGDLS and CDR2 is YYNGEE. The CDR3, as DNA: TGTGCCAGCAGCCAGGGGTACTATGGCTACACCTTC. It codes for CASSQGYYGYTF.

The chain recombines TRBV5-1 with TRBJ1-2, with a tentative D call TRBD1 (6 bases). CDR3 length equals 15 residues. Looked up from germline, CDR1 is SGHRS and CDR2 is YFSETQ. Trimming took off 5 bases at V and 4 bases at J, with 18 bases between the two ends. This chain's CDR3 is CASRQGGDRPYGYTF. The CDR3 nucleotides read TGCGCCAGCAGGCAAGGGGGGGATCGGCCCTATGGCTACACCTTC.

The genes are TRBV6-5 and TRBJ2-7; tentative D call: TRBD1 (5 bases). Trimming shortened V by 0 bases and J by 3 bases, and 15 bases separated the two germline ends. Per germline, CDR1 MNHEY and CDR2 SVGAGI. The CDR3 length is 16 residues. CDR3 in DNA: TGTGCCAGCAGTTACTCGAAGGCAGGGCTAGTCTACGAGCAGTACTTC. It specifies CASSYSKAGLVYEQYF.

The chain recombines TRBV5-1 with TRBJ1-3; no reliable D call. In germline, CDR1 is SGHRS, CDR2 YFSETQ. CDR3 size: 16 residues. Trimming removed 0 bases at V and 0 bases at J, with 10 bases between. The CDR3 region has the DNA TGCGCCAGCAGCTTGGGTGGCCTTGACTCTGGAAACACCATATATTTT. Translating gives CASSLGGLDSGNTIYF.

CDR3 bases: TGTGCCAGCAGTGATACAGGGTACATGAACACTGAAGCTTTCTTT. Amino acids: CASSDTGYMNTEAFF. V and J are TRBV2 and TRBJ1-1, with a tentative D call TRBD1 (6 bases). V was trimmed by 3 bases and J by 0 bases, leaving 11 bases between them. Germline V lookup: CDR1 SNHLY, CDR2 FYNNEI. The CDR3 is 15 residues long.

Only a few counts were recorded for this clone. This rearrangement joins TRBV7-3 to TRBJ1-2; D is undetermined. V lost 2 bases, J lost 6 bases, and 10 bases lay in between. The CDR3 totals 13 residues. Per germline, CDR1 SGHTA and CDR2 FQGTGA. The CDR3 DNA sequence: TGTGCCAGCAGCTTATTTGCCGGGGATGGCTACACCTTC. Its protein is CASSLFAGDGYTF.

The chain carries TRBV5-6 and TRBJ1-4; 7 nucleotides match TRBD1. The CDR3 runs to 14 residues. The V gene end was trimmed by 4 bases and the J gene end by 4 bases; junction bases not matched to a gene: 4. Germline V gene data show CDR1 as SGHDT and CDR2 as YYEEEE. CDR3 protein: CASSKGAFNEKLFF. The CDR3 DNA sequence: TGTGCCAGCAGCAAGGGGGCTTTTAATGAAAAACTGTTTTTT.

The genes are TRBV28 and TRBJ2-7, with D possibly being TRBD2 (6 bases). Germline V gene sequence: CDR1 MDHEN, CDR2 SYDVKM. The CDR3 consists of 15 residues. Trimming stripped 4 bases from V and 0 bases from J, with 13 bases between. CDR3 DNA: TGTGCCAGCAGTTCCCACGGGGGAGGCTCCTACGAGCAGTACTTC. This encodes CASSSHGGGSYEQYF.

The chain combines TRBV28 with TRBJ2-7, with a tentative D call TRBD1 (6 bases). CDR1 and CDR2 (germline): MDHEN, SYDVKM. This CDR3 is built from 11 residues. The CDR3 spells CTSDSPYEQYF. The CDR3 coding sequence is TGTACCTCGGACAGCCCCTACGAGCAGTACTTC.

This chain links TRBV6-5 with TRBJ2-2; a possible D gene is TRBD2 (5 bases). V was clipped by 6 bases and J by 1 base, with 9 bases between them. CDR1 is MNHEY and CDR2 is SVGAGI in the germline V gene. The length of the CDR3 is 14 residues. CDR3 sequence (DNA): TGTGCCAGCAGGGATGGACTGAACACCGGGGAGCTGTTTTTT. It translates to CASRDGLNTGELFF.

This clone was recorded many times. V and J are TRBV20-1 and TRBJ2-7, with a tentative D call TRBD2 (5 bases). The length of the CDR3 is 11 residues. V lost 4 bases to trimming and J lost 5 bases, with 9 bases between them. Germline CDR1 is DFQATT and CDR2 is SNEGSKA (reference sequence). CDR3 in amino acids: CSATSGHEQYF. The CDR3 DNA is TGCAGTGCTACCAGCGGACACGAGCAGTACTTC.